What follows is one TCR beta chain and its context. Its antigen is unknown. Running of the v3.0 immunoSEQ assay took place at survey level. The table came from immunoSEQ multiplex PCR; TCRdb's copy has only in-frame clones and leaves some out. This sample carries 25,000 to 35,000 clones, about 95% of them seen once, and the ten largest clones take 7% to 9%. This sample was included in a study of long-term antiretroviral therapy in people with HIV. The V gene end was trimmed by 0 bases and the J gene end by 3 bases; junction bases not matched to a gene: 4. The CDR3 extends over 15 amino acids. CDR1 LGHNA and CDR2 YNFKEQ come from the germline V gene. Samples held roughly 1-11 million cryopreserved PBMC, and DNA extraction followed. The study's findings and limits: Against controls, HIV repertoires showed narrower ranges of CDR3 length. Clonotypes expanded prior to ART showed repertoire dominance at all sampled time points. The study collected blood between the mid-2000s and the late 2010s, possibly under older ART regimens.

Sequenced material: unsorted PBMCs, taken about 6.6 years after starting antiretroviral therapy. The V and J genes are TRBV4-2 and TRBJ2-7; 8 bases fit TRBD2. This clonotype was obtained from a man aged 25 to 45 with HIV. As DNA, the CDR3 is TGTGCCAGCAGCCAAGATCAGCTAGCGGGCTACGAGCAGTACTTC. Its translation: CASSQDQLAGYEQYF.